This TCR beta chain was found in a study of CD8 T cells in ankylosing spondylitis. The germline V gene encodes CDR1 KGHSH and CDR2 LQKENI. This CDR3 comprises 16 residues. J lost 8 bases, V lost 3 bases, and 11 bases had no gene match. TCRdb passed the 5' RACE reads through MiXCR, listing each CDR3 protein once. The sample has just over 300,000 distinct CDR3 sequences; less than 25% are singletons. This clonotype has just a few counts. The chain carries TRBV18 and TRBJ1-2, with 11 bases lining up with TRBD1. Sequenced: blood, either unsorted or a sorted T cell fraction (not recorded which). This clonotype originated in a female donor with ankylosing spondylitis or in good health (not recorded which). The CDR3: CASSPTNGQGASGYTF. The CDR3 region has the DNA TGTGCCAGCTCACCTACTAACGGACAGGGGGCAAGCGGCTACACCTTC.